The 2 T cell receptor beta chains below come from one sample, sequenced in a study of shared clonotypes between healthy human individuals. The assay was immunoSEQ multiplex PCR, and TCRdb's table has in-frame clones only and misses some. The data hold about a million clones, with approximately 75% observed a single time. Sequenced sample: memory CD4+ T cells from PBMCs. Subset denoted: CD45RA-negative fraction. These receptors were taken from a man between 18 and 35 years old in good health. Some clones in this sample may be carry-over from other donors' samples.

The V call is TRBV5-1, the J call TRBJ1-2, with D tentatively TRBD1 (5 bases). Per the germline V gene, CDR1 is SGHRS and CDR2 is YFSETQ. The V end was cut by 0 bases, the J end by 6 bases, with 18 bases between. There are 16 residues in the CDR3. The CDR3 nucleotides read TGCGCCAGCAGCTTGGCCGGGACGGCGGGGCTTGATGGCTACACCTTC. Amino acids: CASSLAGTAGLDGYTF.

The rearrangement uses TRBV2 and TRBJ1-1; 9 bases are a match to TRBD1. This CDR3 comprises 15 residues. The V and J ends lost 3 bases and 0 bases, in that order; junction bases with no gene match: 2. Germline CDR1 is SNHLY and CDR2 is FYNNEI. The CDR3 sequence is CASSDGQGLNTEAFF. The CDR3 DNA sequence: TGTGCCAGCAGTGACGGACAGGGGTTGAACACTGAAGCTTTCTTT.